The 29 T cell receptor beta chains below come from one sample, sequenced in a study of cytomegalovirus exposure and HLA in healthy donors. Some clones are missing from TCRdb's copy, which holds only in-frame ones; the method was immunoSEQ multiplex PCR. The sample lists 150,000 to 200,000 clones, about 81% occurring once. The specimen sequenced was PBMCs. These receptors were collected from a woman in her 30s in good health and CMV-seronegative.

This clone was seen a handful of times. The rearrangement uses TRBV19 and TRBJ1-5; a possible D gene is TRBD1 (6 bases). The CDR3 loop spans 13 amino acids. Germline-derived CDR1 and CDR2 are LNHDA and SQIVND (reference sequence). V was clipped by 6 bases and J by 9 bases, with 15 bases between them. The CDR3 region has the DNA TGTGCCAGTAGCACAGGGCACGATCGGCCCCAGCATTTT. This encodes CASSTGHDRPQHF. The full variable domain, its missing parts supplied by reference TRBV19 and TRBJ1-5, is DGGITQSPKYLFRKEGQNVTLSCEQNLNHDAMYWYRQDPGQGLRLIYYSQIVNDFQKGDIAEGYSVSREKKESFPLTVTSAQKNPTAFYLCASSTGHDRPQHFGDGTRLSIL.

The chain has TRBV9 and TRBJ2-7; 8 positions match TRBD1. Germline lookup yields CDR1 SGDLS and CDR2 YYNGEE. The CDR3 is 16 amino acids. Trimming took 3 bases from V and 7 from J; bases not matched to a gene: 15. CDR3 protein: CASSGRDRGPLREQYF. In DNA, the CDR3 is TGTGCCAGCAGCGGGCGCGACAGGGGTCCCCTAAGAGAGCAGTACTTC.

The V and J genes are TRBV6-5 and TRBJ2-1; 10 bases align to TRBD2. This CDR3 comprises 13 residues. V dropped 8 bases and J dropped 3; count of bases not matched to a gene: 1. CDR1 and CDR2 (germline): MNHEY, SVGAGI. Here the CDR3 DNA reads TGTGCCAGCGGACTAGCGGTCTACAATGAGCAGTTCTTC. Protein sequence: CASGLAVYNEQFF.

V gene TRBV2 combines with J gene TRBJ2-1; tentatively, D is TRBD2 (5 bases). Trimming took off 6 bases at V and 0 bases at J, with 12 bases between the two ends. The germline CDR1 and CDR2 sequences are SNHLY and FYNNEI. This CDR3 is 15 amino acids long. The CDR3 DNA is TGTGCCAGCAGACTAATAGGGAGCTCCTACAATGAGCAGTTCTTC. It specifies CASRLIGSSYNEQFF.

This chain uses TRBV7-2 with TRBJ2-2; TRBD2 might be the D (5 bases). The CDR3 is 14 residues long. Germline CDR1 is SGHTA and CDR2 is FQGNSA. V was pared by 4 bases and J by 8 bases, with 14 bases between. The CDR3 spells CASSSSASTGELFF. CDR3 bases: TGTGCCAGCAGCTCCTCCGCTAGCACGGGGGAGCTGTTTTTT.

This CDR3 is CASSAPEGSPLHF. CDR3 nucleotides: TGTGCCAGCAGTGCCCCGGAGGGTTCACCCCTCCACTTT. V usage is TRBV6-1 and J usage is TRBJ1-6; D remains ambiguous. Trimming left V 4 bases short and J 9 bases short, with 10 bases between. The germline V gene encodes CDR1 MNHNS and CDR2 SASEGT. The CDR3 consists of 13 residues.

This clone came up once. The V call is TRBV5-1, the J call TRBJ2-2, with 9 nucleotides matching TRBD2. This CDR3 spans 14 amino acids. V was pared by 6 bases and J by 6 bases, with 6 bases of the junction left unmatched. CDR1 and CDR2 from the germline V gene are SGHRS and YFSETQ. CDR3 sequence (DNA): TGCGCCAGCACGCCTAGCGGGATCCCCGGGGAGCTGTTTTTT. Its translation is CASTPSGIPGELFF.

The chain carries TRBV5-3 and TRBJ1-2, with 8 bases matching TRBD1. TRBV5-3 belongs to the ORF category, with a function that is uncertain. V was pared by 0 bases and J by 4 bases, with 5 bases of the junction left unmatched. The CDR3 is made up of 15 amino acids. The CDR3 reads CARSLAGGQVYGYTF. In DNA form, the CDR3 reads TGTGCCAGAAGCTTGGCCGGGGGACAGGTCTATGGCTACACCTTC.

The chain employs TRBV6-5 and TRBJ2-1, with D possibly TRBD2 on 7 matching bases. Germline CDR1 is MNHEY and CDR2 is SVGAGI. V lost 5 bases to trimming and J lost 4 bases, with 15 bases between them. This CDR3 has 15 amino acids. As DNA, the CDR3 is TGTGCCAGCAGTGGGGGGGCATTACAATACAATGAGCAGTTCTTC. It codes for CASSGGALQYNEQFF.

This chain joins TRBV6-5 and TRBJ1-5; D possibly corresponds to TRBD1 (6 bases). V dropped 5 bases and J dropped 3 bases, with 14 bases sitting between them. Germline V gives CDR1 MNHEY, CDR2 SVGAGI. The CDR3 extends over 15 amino acids. The CDR3 region is CASSPTQGTNQPQHF. CDR3 in DNA: TGTGCCAGCAGTCCAACCCAGGGGACCAATCAGCCCCAGCATTTT.

The rearrangement links TRBV6-1 to TRBJ1-5; 11 positions match TRBD1. Germline CDR1 is MNHNS and CDR2 is SASEGT. Trimming at V came to 8 bases and at J to 4 bases, leaving 4 bases not matched to a gene. This CDR3 is 14 amino acids long. The CDR3, as DNA: TGTGCCAGCGATGGGACAGGGGGAAATCAGCCCCAGCATTTT. This gives the protein CASDGTGGNQPQHF.

J is TRBJ1-3 and V is TRBV5-1; TRBD1 agrees at 8 bases. This CDR3 spans 15 amino acids. CDR1 and CDR2 (germline): SGHRS, YFSETQ. V trimming: 3 bases; J trimming: 0 bases; junction bases outside the gene matches: 2. The CDR3 loop reads CASSSGQASGNTIYF. The CDR3 DNA is TGCGCCAGCAGCTCGGGACAGGCCTCTGGAAACACCATATATTTT.

The chain is built from TRBV4-1 and TRBJ1-2; D is unclear. CDR3 length: 16 residues. The V and J ends lost 0 bases and 4 bases respectively, with 15 bases between them. Germline V lookup: CDR1 MGHRA, CDR2 YSYEKL. CDR3 in DNA: TGCGCCAGCAGCCAAGAGCCTACAGACCGACCCTATGGCTACACCTTC. It specifies CASSQEPTDRPYGYTF.

This clone was seen a handful of times. V gene TRBV27 combines with J gene TRBJ2-7; D possibly corresponds to TRBD2 (5 bases). Trimming removed 5 bases from V and 2 bases from J, with 13 bases in between. Germline-derived CDR1 and CDR2 are MNHEY and SMNVEV (reference sequence). The CDR3 runs 14 residues. CDR3 in amino acids: CASSPERRTYEQYF. The CDR3 coding sequence is TGTGCCAGCAGTCCCGAGCGGCGTACCTACGAGCAGTACTTC.

The CDR3 nucleotides are TGTGCCAGCTCACCAGGGACCGGGACAGGGGATGGCTACACCTTC. As protein: CASSPGTGTGDGYTF. The chain carries TRBV18 and TRBJ1-2; 10 bases are a match to TRBD1. V lost 2 bases to trimming and J lost 6 bases; unmatched junction nucleotides: 6. The CDR3 is 15 amino acids. Germline-derived CDR1 and CDR2 are KGHSH and LQKENI.

The chain uses TRBV25-1 and TRBJ2-3; 12 bases match TRBD1. CDR3 length equals 17 residues. Germline V gene sequence: CDR1 MGHDK, CDR2 SYGVNS. The V and J ends lost 4 bases and 2 bases, in that order; junction bases with no gene match: 7. This CDR3 is CASSVAGTGGFTDTQYF. The DNA of the CDR3 is TGTGCCAGCAGTGTGGCAGGGACAGGGGGCTTCACAGATACGCAGTATTTT.

This rearrangement joins TRBV4-2 to TRBJ1-3; maybe TRBD1 (6 bases). V was pared by 4 bases and J by 2 bases, with 15 bases between. This CDR3 has 16 residues. Germline V lookup: CDR1 LGHNA, CDR2 YNFKEQ. CDR3 DNA sequence: TGTGCCAGCAGCCGCGAGCGGGGGGCAGCTGGAAACACCATATATTTT. Its protein product is CASSRERGAAGNTIYF.

The chain uses TRBV28 and TRBJ2-7; D is perhaps TRBD1 (6 bases). The V end was cut by 5 bases, the J end by 0 bases, with 11 bases between. There are 14 residues in the CDR3. Germline assignment: CDR1 MDHEN and CDR2 SYDVKM. The CDR3 DNA reads TGTGCCAGCAGTCCGGGGACACGCTCCTACGAGCAGTACTTC. Translating gives CASSPGTRSYEQYF.

The rearrangement uses TRBV1 and TRBJ2-5; the DNA was not compared with TRBD2, the D call given in the table. TRBV1 is a documented pseudogene. This CDR3 contains 17 residues. The CDR3 spells CTSSPISSGGCKETQYF. CDR3 nucleotides: TGCACCAGCAGCCCCATTAGTAGCGGGGGCTGTAAAGAGACCCAGTACTTC.

This sequence joins TRBV11-1 and TRBJ1-2, with TRBD1 matching over 8 bases. The V and J ends lost 0 bases and 2 bases, in that order; junction bases with no gene match: 2. Germline CDR1 reads SGHAT; CDR2 reads FQDESV (reference sequence). This CDR3 has 15 amino acids. The CDR3 loop is CASSLARTGNYGYTF. The CDR3 DNA reads as TGTGCCAGCAGCTTAGCCCGGACAGGGAACTATGGCTACACCTTC.

The chain uses TRBV28 and TRBJ1-2; TRBD1 might be the D (5 bases). The CDR3 spans 14 residues. The V and J ends lost 8 bases and 8 bases respectively, with 21 bases between them. CDR1 and CDR2 from the germline V gene are MDHEN and SYDVKM. CDR3 amino acids: CASFTTVPGGGYTF. The CDR3 bases are TGTGCCAGCTTCACGACAGTCCCGGGAGGCGGCTACACCTTC.

V usage is TRBV9 and J usage is TRBJ2-2; the D gene is possibly TRBD2 (5 bases). With 0 bases removed from V and 6 bases from J, the gap between germline ends came to 15 bases. The CDR3 is made up of 16 amino acids. Germline loops: CDR1 SGDLS, CDR2 YYNGEE. The CDR3 here is CASSVAGLASSGELFF. The CDR3 bases are TGTGCCAGCAGCGTAGCCGGGCTAGCATCTTCCGGGGAGCTGTTTTTT. The whole variable domain, remainder taken from reference TRBV9 and TRBJ2-2, is DSGVTQTPKHLITATGQRVTLRCSPRSGDLSVYWYQQSLDQGLQFLIQYYNGEERAKGNILERFSAQQFPDLHSELNLSSLELGDSALYFCASSVAGLASSGELFFGEGSRLTVL.

The chain has TRBV25-1 and TRBJ1-2; D is undetermined. Germline V gene data show CDR1 as MGHDK and CDR2 as SYGVNS. V gave up 6 bases and J gave up 5 bases, with 7 bases separating them. The CDR3 totals 11 residues. CDR3 sequence: CASSAGYGYTF. DNA of the CDR3: TGTGCCAGCAGCGCAGGATATGGCTACACCTTC.

DNA of the CDR3: TGCGCCAGCAGTGAGTTCGAATCCGGACTTCCCAATGAGCAGTTCTTC. It specifies CASSEFESGLPNEQFF. The genes are TRBV10-1 and TRBJ2-1, with D possibly TRBD2 on 5 matching bases. CDR1 and CDR2 from the germline V gene are WNHNN and SYGVQD (reference sequence). Trimming took 1 base from V and 6 from J, leaving 16 bases between them. This CDR3 has 16 residues.

The rearrangement uses TRBV19 and TRBJ1-1; 11 bases align to TRBD1. The ends lost 5 bases at V and 4 bases at J; junction bases unmatched: 6. CDR1 LNHDA and CDR2 SQIVND come from the germline V gene (reference sequence). This CDR3 region has 15 residues. The CDR3 sequence is CASSSTGTGGTEAFF. Here the CDR3 DNA reads TGTGCCAGTAGTTCCACTGGGACAGGGGGCACTGAAGCTTTCTTT.

This chain connects TRBV10-2 to TRBJ1-2; D unresolved. The CDR3 is 13 amino acids. V shed 0 bases and J shed 4 bases, with 6 bases lying between them. Germline V gene data show CDR1 as WSHSY and CDR2 as SAAADI. The CDR3 region is CASSESATYGYTF. The CDR3 nucleotides read TGCGCCAGCAGTGAGTCAGCGACCTATGGCTACACCTTC.

The chain joins TRBV9 to TRBJ2-2, with D perhaps TRBD1 (6 bases). CDR3 length: 16 amino acids. Germline V gives CDR1 SGDLS, CDR2 YYNGEE. The V and J ends lost 0 bases and 1 base respectively, with 10 bases between them. The CDR3: CASSVGTGLNTGELFF. CDR3 nucleotide sequence: TGTGCCAGCAGCGTAGGAACAGGGCTGAACACCGGGGAGCTGTTTTTT.

The chain couples TRBV30 to TRBJ1-2; a weak D match, TRBD1 (6 bases). Germline V gene lookup returns CDR1 GTSNPN and CDR2 SVGIG (reference sequence). Deletions cut 4 bases from V and 5 bases from J, with 17 bases between. CDR3 size: 14 residues. This CDR3 is CAWTQRGGKYGYTF. In DNA, the CDR3 is TGTGCCTGGACCCAAAGGGGGGGCAAATATGGCTACACCTTC.

This clone occurred once. Written as DNA, the CDR3 is TGTGCCAGTATCTGGTGGGAGGCAGACGAAGCTTTCTTT. It translates to CASIWWEADEAFF. The rearrangement uses TRBV19 and TRBJ1-1; no firm D call. The length of the CDR3 is 13 residues. CDR1 and CDR2 (germline): LNHDA, SQIVND (reference sequence). V lost 7 bases and J lost 8, with 17 bases in between.